The next 13 T cell receptor beta chains were all read from a single sample in a study of CD8+ T cells in alopecia areata. Described treatment: oral pan-JAK inhibitor, 5-10 mg twice daily. Extracted RNA was reverse transcribed into cDNA, the sequencing template. Method: immunoSEQ multiplex PCR; TCRdb's copy keeps in-frame clones and lacks some. The sample records more than 110,000 clones, 50% to 65% being singletons. The sequences come from CD8+ T cells sorted from blood, collected at week 4, from a patient treated with tofacitinib. These receptors were obtained from a human donor with alopecia areata.

This clone was observed a few times. This chain links TRBV14 with TRBJ1-1; unclear D gene. The CDR3 spans 13 residues. Looked up from germline, CDR1 is SGHDN and CDR2 is FVKESK. V lost 4 bases, J lost 1 base, and 7 bases lay in between. The DNA of the CDR3 is TGTGCCAGCAGCCTTGGTGAGAACACTGAAGCTTTCTTT. Translated: CASSLGENTEAFF.

The rearrangement joins TRBV6-6 to TRBJ2-1; the D is unclear. The V end lost 8 bases, the J end lost 0 bases, and 8 bases lay between the germline ends. Per the germline V gene, CDR1 is MNHNY and CDR2 is SVGAGI (reference sequence). This CDR3 is built from 13 residues. CDR3 sequence: CASGAVSYNEQFF. The CDR3 DNA is TGTGCCAGCGGTGCGGTCTCCTACAATGAGCAGTTCTTC.

This clone has a handful of counts. CDR3 sequence: CASSLGTGELFF. The CDR3 region has the DNA TGTGCCAGCAGCTTAGGGACCGGGGAGCTGTTTTTT. The chain uses TRBV7-3 and TRBJ2-2; D gene ambiguous. This CDR3 is 12 amino acids long. The V gene's germline CDR1 is SGHTA and CDR2 FQGTGA. V was shortened by 2 bases and J by 5 bases, with 3 bases between the two germline ends.

V is TRBV11-2 and J is TRBJ2-5; D remains ambiguous. V was trimmed by 1 base and J by 4 bases, leaving 16 bases between them. CDR3 size: 16 residues. The germline CDR1 and CDR2 sequences are SGHAT and FQNNGV. DNA for the CDR3: TGTGCCAGCAGCTTAGGAAGCGCAAGAGCCGGAGAGACCCAGTACTTC. This encodes CASSLGSARAGETQYF. Together with reference TRBV11-2 and TRBJ2-5, the CDR3 gives the full variable domain: EAGVAQSPRYKIIEKRQSVAFWCNPISGHATLYWYQQILGQGPKLLIQFQNNGVVDDSQLPKDRFSAERLKGVDSTLKIQPAKLEDSAVYLCASSLGSARAGETQYFGPGTRLLVL.

This chain uses TRBV4-1 with TRBJ1-2, with D unclear. Trimming left V 6 bases short and J 4 bases short, with 15 bases between. The CDR3 has 14 residues. Germline CDR1 is MGHRA and CDR2 is YSYEKL. This CDR3 reads CASRPLGNLYGYTF. CDR3 nucleotide sequence: TGCGCCAGCAGACCCCTCGGGAACCTCTATGGCTACACCTTC.

This clone has a single count. V usage is TRBV7-9 and J usage is TRBJ1-1; 9 bases are shared with TRBD1. Germline assignment: CDR1 SEHNR and CDR2 FQNEAQ (reference sequence). This CDR3 is 14 amino acids long. J lost 6 bases, V lost 6 bases, and 8 bases had no gene match. DNA for the CDR3: TGTGCCAGCAGAAACAGGGGGCGTTCCGCTGAAGCTTTCTTT. This gives the protein CASRNRGRSAEAFF.

The sample holds a few counts of this clone. V gene TRBV10-3 combines with J gene TRBJ2-7; D possibly uses TRBD1 or TRBD2 (5 bases each). Germline CDR1 ENHRY, CDR2 SYGVKD. V lost 3 bases and J lost 1, with 19 bases in between. The CDR3 covers 17 residues. The chain's CDR3 is CAISDVNRDGSSYEQYF. The CDR3 bases are TGTGCCATCAGTGATGTCAACCGGGACGGGTCATCCTACGAGCAGTACTTC.

The CDR3 sequence is CASSLGPSGNSYEQYF. DNA for the CDR3: TGTGCCAGCAGTCTTGGACCCTCAGGGAACTCCTACGAGCAGTACTTC. The chain uses TRBV7-9 and TRBJ2-7, with D maybe TRBD1 (5 bases). The V and J ends lost 6 bases and 0 bases respectively, with 18 bases between them. CDR3 size: 16 residues. Germline CDR1 is SEHNR and CDR2 is FQNEAQ (reference sequence).

V usage is TRBV29-1 and J usage is TRBJ1-1, with a tentative D call TRBD1 (6 bases). The V and J ends lost 0 bases and 11 bases respectively, with 16 bases between them. This CDR3 comprises 13 residues. CDR1 and CDR2 from the germline V gene are SQVTM and ANQGSEA. The CDR3 protein is CSVEDGGAGDAFF. The CDR3 DNA sequence: TGCAGCGTTGAAGACGGGGGGGCCGGCGATGCTTTCTTT.

The V call is TRBV5-4, the J call TRBJ2-1; no reliable D call. Germline assignment: CDR1 SGHNT and CDR2 YYREEE (reference sequence). With 2 bases removed from V and 7 bases from J, the gap between germline ends came to 7 bases. The CDR3 has 12 residues. The CDR3 reads CASSLLGNEQFF. The CDR3, as DNA: TGTGCCAGCAGCTTACTGGGGAATGAGCAGTTCTTC. Full variable domain (rest looked up from reference TRBV5-4 and TRBJ2-1): ETGVTQSPTHLIKTRGQQVTLRCSSQSGHNTVSWYQQALGQGPQFIFQYYREEENGRGNFPPRFSGLQFPNYSSELNVNALELDDSALYLCASSLLGNEQFFGPGTRLTVL.

This clone showed up just a few times. The gene calls are TRBV5-1 and TRBJ1-1; D remains ambiguous. There are 14 residues in the CDR3. Trimming removed 2 bases at V and 7 bases at J, with 15 bases between. Germline lookup yields CDR1 SGHRS and CDR2 YFSETQ. The CDR3 protein is CASSFRTWKDEAFF. CDR3 coding DNA: TGCGCCAGCAGCTTTCGGACCTGGAAAGATGAAGCTTTCTTT.

The rearrangement joins TRBV30 to TRBJ2-7; D call uncertain. From germline, CDR1 is GTSNPN and CDR2 SVGIG (reference sequence). Trimming removed 2 bases at V and 6 bases at J, with 8 bases between. The length of the CDR3 is 11 residues. Here the CDR3 DNA reads TGTGCCTGGAGTCATGAACTCGAGCAGTACTTC. It specifies CAWSHELEQYF.

The chain employs TRBV14 and TRBJ1-1; D unclear. The V and J ends lost 1 base and 9 bases respectively, with 12 bases between them. The CDR3 spans 13 residues. CDR1 is SGHDN, CDR2 FVKESK, per germline. CDR3 nucleotides: TGTGCCAGCAGCCAAGCGCACGGGTCGAAAGCTTTCTTT. This gives the protein CASSQAHGSKAFF.